The 10 T cell receptor beta chains listed next were all sequenced from one sample in a study of early T cells in non-severe SARS-CoV-2 infection. TCRdb redid the calling of the 5' RACE reads with MiXCR, one entry per CDR3 protein. This table holds about 23,000 distinct CDR3 sequences, nearly 5.5% found once. Material for sequencing was whole blood. All receptors come from an adult who was a healthcare worker with PCR-confirmed SARS-CoV-2 infection or an uninfected control (not recorded which).

This clonotype was recorded at least ten times. This sequence joins TRBV27 and TRBJ2-3; 12 bases agree with TRBD2. V was clipped by 4 bases and J by 3 bases; unmatched bases: 8. The CDR3 consists of 17 residues. Per the germline V gene, CDR1 is MNHEY and CDR2 is SMNVEV (reference sequence). CDR3 sequence (DNA): TGTGCCAGCAGTTCCCGTTGGACTAGCGGGATGACAGATACGCAGTATTTT. Its translation: CASSSRWTSGMTDTQYF.

Sample share makes this clonotype medium-sized (0.01 to 0.1%). This rearrangement joins TRBV5-1 to TRBJ2-2, with D possibly matching TRBD1 (6 bases). Between the trimmed V and J ends, which lost 1 base and 3 bases, there was a span of 10 bases. The CDR3 contains 15 residues. Germline V CDR1 and CDR2: SGHRS, YFSETQ. CDR3 amino acids: CASSLRTVDTGELFF. DNA for the CDR3: TGCGCCAGCAGCTTGCGGACAGTAGACACCGGGGAGCTGTTTTTT. Together with reference TRBV5-1 and TRBJ2-2, the CDR3 gives the full variable domain: KAGVTQTPRYLIKTRGQQVTLSCSPISGHRSVSWYQQTPGQGLQFLFEYFSETQRNKGNFPGRFSGRQFSNSRSEMNVSTLELGDSALYLCASSLRTVDTGELFFGEGSRLTVL.

The sample holds many counts of this clonotype. CDR3 bases: TGTGCCAGCAGCTCTCTAGCGGGAGTCAACAATGAGCAGTTCTTC. This encodes CASSSLAGVNNEQFF. The chain has TRBV7-2 and TRBJ2-1, with 10 nucleotides matching TRBD2. This CDR3 spans 15 amino acids. CDR1 SGHTA and CDR2 FQGNSA come from the germline V gene. With 4 bases clipped from V and 5 bases from J, the junction kept 5 bases outside the gene matches. Variable domain in full (rest from reference TRBV7-2 and TRBJ2-1): GAGVSQSPSNKVTEKGKDVELRCDPISGHTALYWYRQSLGQGLEFLIYFQGNSAPDKSGLPSDRFSAERTGGSVSTLTIQRTQQEDSAVYLCASSSLAGVNNEQFFGPGTRLTVL.

By share of the sample, this clonotype is medium-sized. The CDR3 nucleotides read TGCAGCTTCAGCGGTACAGGGTTGAATGAAGCTTTCTTT. This encodes CSFSGTGLNEAFF. The chain joins TRBV29-1 to TRBJ1-1; D is possibly TRBD1 (6 bases). The V end was cut by 8 bases, the J end by 7 bases, with 20 bases between. The CDR3 runs to 13 residues. Germline CDR1 SQVTM, CDR2 ANQGSEA.

This clonotype was detected ten times or more. The J gene is TRBJ2-1, the V gene TRBV5-1, with TRBD2 matching over 9 bases. Per germline, CDR1 SGHRS and CDR2 YFSETQ. The CDR3 covers 14 residues. Trimming cost V 4 bases and J 7 bases; bases outside gene matches: 6. CDR3 loop: CASSISGSLNEQFF. The CDR3 DNA is TGCGCCAGCAGCATTAGCGGGAGTCTTAATGAGCAGTTCTTC.

The sample holds a few counts of this clonotype. The rearrangement uses TRBV2 and TRBJ2-2; 13 bases map to TRBD2. CDR1 and CDR2 (germline): SNHLY, FYNNEI. The CDR3 is 18 residues long. The V and J ends lost 2 bases and 4 bases, in that order; junction bases with no gene match: 7. The DNA of the CDR3 is TGTGCCAGCAGTGAAAGGACTAGCGGGAGTAAATCCACCGGGGAGCTGTTTTTT. It is translated as CASSERTSGSKSTGELFF.

This clonotype was counted at least ten times. This chain links TRBV29-1 with TRBJ1-2; unclear D gene. The germline gives CDR1 SQVTM, CDR2 ANQGSEA. Trimming took off 0 bases at V and 6 bases at J, with 11 bases between the two ends. The CDR3 is 13 amino acids. CDR3 nucleotides: TGCAGCGTTGAAGATCCGTCCCCGGATGGCTACACCTTC. Encoded protein: CSVEDPSPDGYTF.

V gene TRBV27 combines with J gene TRBJ2-1; TRBD2 agrees at 9 bases. Germline V gives CDR1 MNHEY, CDR2 SMNVEV (reference sequence). J was trimmed by 4 bases and V by 3 bases; bases with no gene match: 22. CDR3 length: 21 residues. CDR3 coding DNA: TGTGCCAGCAGTTTTCGTGGTACCAGGAGCGGGAGGCCCCTTCCTTACAATGAGCAGTTCTTC. This codes for CASSFRGTRSGRPLPYNEQFF.

This clonotype appeared many times. V is TRBV4-3 and J is TRBJ1-1; D call uncertain. Germline V gene lookup returns CDR1 LGHNA and CDR2 YSLEER. This CDR3 spans 15 amino acids. Trimming shortened V by 1 base and J by 3 bases, and 12 bases separated the two germline ends. This chain's CDR3 is CASSQGGVWDTEAFF. As DNA, the CDR3 is TGCGCCAGCAGCCAAGGCGGGGTTTGGGACACTGAAGCTTTCTTT.

As for this clonotype: One end of the junction does not line up with germline, which may come from a read error. The chain has TRBV4-3 and TRBJ2-5; 13 nucleotides align to TRBD2. The CDR3 is made up of 15 amino acids. Germline CDR1 LGHNA, CDR2 YSLEER. The CDR3 DNA sequence: TGCGCCAGCAGCAAAACTAGCGGGAGGGGTGAGACCCGGTACTTC. The encoded protein is CASSKTSGRGETRYF.